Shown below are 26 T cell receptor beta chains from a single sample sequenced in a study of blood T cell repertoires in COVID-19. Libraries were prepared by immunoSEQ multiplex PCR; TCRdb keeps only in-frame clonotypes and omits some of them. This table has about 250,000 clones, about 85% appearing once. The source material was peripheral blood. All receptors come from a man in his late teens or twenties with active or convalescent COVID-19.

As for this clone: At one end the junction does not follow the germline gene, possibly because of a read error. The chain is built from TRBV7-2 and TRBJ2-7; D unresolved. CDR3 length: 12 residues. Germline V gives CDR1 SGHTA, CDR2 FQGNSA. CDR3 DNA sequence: TGTGCCAGCAGCTTAGTTGGGCAGGTTGAGTGGTTC. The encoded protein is CASSLVGQVEWF.

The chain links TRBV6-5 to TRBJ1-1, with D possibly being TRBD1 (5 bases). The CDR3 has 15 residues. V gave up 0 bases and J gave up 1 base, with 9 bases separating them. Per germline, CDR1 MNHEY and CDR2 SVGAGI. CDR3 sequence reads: CASSYSVGGNTEAFF. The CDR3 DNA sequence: TGTGCCAGCAGTTACTCGGTGGGGGGGAACACTGAAGCTTTCTTT.

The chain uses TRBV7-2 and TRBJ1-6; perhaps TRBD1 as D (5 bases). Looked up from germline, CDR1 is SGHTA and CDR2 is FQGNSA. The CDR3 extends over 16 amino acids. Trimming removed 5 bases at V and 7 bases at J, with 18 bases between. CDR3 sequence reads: CASSPQPTGGNSPLHF. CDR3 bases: TGTGCCAGCAGCCCCCAACCAACAGGTGGCAATTCACCCCTCCACTTT.

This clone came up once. This chain's CDR3 is CASSTGTGWASPLHF. The DNA of the CDR3 is TGTGCCAGCAGCACCGGGACAGGGTGGGCCTCACCCCTCCACTTT. J is TRBJ1-6 and V is TRBV6-5; TRBD1 matches 9 bases. CDR3 length equals 15 residues. Germline V CDR1 and CDR2: MNHEY, SVGAGI. Unmatched junction bases numbered 10, after V lost 6 bases and J lost 10 bases.

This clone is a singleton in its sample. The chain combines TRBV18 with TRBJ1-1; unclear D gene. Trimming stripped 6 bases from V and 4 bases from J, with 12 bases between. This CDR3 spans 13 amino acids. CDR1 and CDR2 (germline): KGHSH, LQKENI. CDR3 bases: TGTGCCAGCTCCGGGGAAGCGGGCACTGAAGCTTTCTTT. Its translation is CASSGEAGTEAFF.

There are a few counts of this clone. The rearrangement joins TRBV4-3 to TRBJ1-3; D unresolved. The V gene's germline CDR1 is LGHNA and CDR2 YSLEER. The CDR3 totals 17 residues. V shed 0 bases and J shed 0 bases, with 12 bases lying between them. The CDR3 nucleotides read TGCGCCAGCAGCCAAGATTGGGCGAGAGACTCTGGAAACACCATATATTTT. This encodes CASSQDWARDSGNTIYF.

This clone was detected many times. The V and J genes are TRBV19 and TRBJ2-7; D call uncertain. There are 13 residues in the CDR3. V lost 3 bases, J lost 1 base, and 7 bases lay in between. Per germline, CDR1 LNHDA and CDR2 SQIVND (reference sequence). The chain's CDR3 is CASSIQRSYEQYF. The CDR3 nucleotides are TGTGCCAGTAGTATCCAGCGATCCTACGAGCAGTACTTC.

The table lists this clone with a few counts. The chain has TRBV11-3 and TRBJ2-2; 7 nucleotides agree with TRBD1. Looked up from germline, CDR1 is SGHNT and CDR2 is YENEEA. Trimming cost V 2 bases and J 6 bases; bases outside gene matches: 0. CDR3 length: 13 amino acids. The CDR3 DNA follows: TGTGCCAGCAGCTTACAGGGGGCCGGGGAGCTGTTTTTT. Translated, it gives CASSLQGAGELFF.

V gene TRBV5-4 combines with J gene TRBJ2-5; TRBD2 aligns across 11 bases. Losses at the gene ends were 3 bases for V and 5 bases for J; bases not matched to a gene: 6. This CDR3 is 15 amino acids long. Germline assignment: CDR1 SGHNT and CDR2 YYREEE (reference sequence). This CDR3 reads CASSSSLAGVETQYF. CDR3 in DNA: TGTGCCAGCAGCTCTTCACTAGCGGGGGTTGAGACCCAGTACTTC. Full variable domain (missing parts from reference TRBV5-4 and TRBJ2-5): ETGVTQSPTHLIKTRGQQVTLRCSSQSGHNTVSWYQQALGQGPQFIFQYYREEENGRGNFPPRFSGLQFPNYSSELNVNALELDDSALYLCASSSSLAGVETQYFGPGTRLLVL.

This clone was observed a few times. In DNA, the CDR3 is TGTGCCAGCAGCCCCGGGGTCGCGAACACTGAAGCTTTCTTT. Its protein product is CASSPGVANTEAFF. This chain joins TRBV7-2 and TRBJ1-1; D is undetermined. This CDR3 has 14 residues. Trimming cost V 5 bases and J 1 base, with 11 bases left between them. Germline CDR1 and CDR2: SGHTA and FQGNSA.

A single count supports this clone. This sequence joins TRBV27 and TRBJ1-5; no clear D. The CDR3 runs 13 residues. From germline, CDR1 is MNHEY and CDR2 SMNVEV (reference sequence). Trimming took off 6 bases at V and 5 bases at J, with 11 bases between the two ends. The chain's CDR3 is CASRLGVDQPQHF. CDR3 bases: TGTGCCAGCAGGTTGGGAGTGGATCAGCCCCAGCATTTT.

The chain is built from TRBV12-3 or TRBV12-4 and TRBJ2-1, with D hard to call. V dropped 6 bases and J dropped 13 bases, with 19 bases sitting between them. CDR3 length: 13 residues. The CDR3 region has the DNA TGTGCCAGCAGCCAACCTCCGGCCAGGCTACAGTTCTTC. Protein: CASSQPPARLQFF.

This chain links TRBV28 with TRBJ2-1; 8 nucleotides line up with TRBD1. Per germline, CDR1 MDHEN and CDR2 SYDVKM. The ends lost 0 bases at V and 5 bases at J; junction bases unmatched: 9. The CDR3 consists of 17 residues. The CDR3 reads CASSLWGQAPFHNEQFF. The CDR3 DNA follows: TGTGCCAGCAGTTTATGGGGACAGGCCCCATTCCACAATGAGCAGTTCTTC.

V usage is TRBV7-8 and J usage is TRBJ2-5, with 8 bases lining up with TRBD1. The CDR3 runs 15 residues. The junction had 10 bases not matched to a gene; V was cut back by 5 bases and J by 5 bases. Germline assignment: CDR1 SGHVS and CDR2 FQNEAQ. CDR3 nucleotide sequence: TGTGCCAGCAGCCAACCCGGGACAGGCGGGGAGACCCAGTACTTC. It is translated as CASSQPGTGGETQYF.

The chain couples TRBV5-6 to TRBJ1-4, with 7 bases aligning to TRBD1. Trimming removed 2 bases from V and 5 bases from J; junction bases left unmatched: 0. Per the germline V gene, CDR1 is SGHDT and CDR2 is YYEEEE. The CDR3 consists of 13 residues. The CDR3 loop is CASSFRGNEKLFF. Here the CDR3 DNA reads TGTGCCAGCAGCTTCAGGGGGAATGAAAAACTGTTTTTT.

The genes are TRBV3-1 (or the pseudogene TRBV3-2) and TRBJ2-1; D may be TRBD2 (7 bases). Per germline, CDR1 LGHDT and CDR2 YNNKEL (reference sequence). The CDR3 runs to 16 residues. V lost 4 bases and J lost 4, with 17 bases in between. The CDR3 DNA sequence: TGTGCCAGCAGCCCCCTTGGGGGGGGGCATTACAATGAGCAGTTCTTC. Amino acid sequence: CASSPLGGGHYNEQFF.

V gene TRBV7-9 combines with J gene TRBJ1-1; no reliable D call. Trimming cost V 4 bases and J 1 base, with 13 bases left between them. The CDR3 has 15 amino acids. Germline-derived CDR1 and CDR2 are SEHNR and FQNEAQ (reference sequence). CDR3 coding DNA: TGTGCCAGCAGCTCAGCCGTGAGGAGGAACACTGAAGCTTTCTTT. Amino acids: CASSSAVRRNTEAFF.

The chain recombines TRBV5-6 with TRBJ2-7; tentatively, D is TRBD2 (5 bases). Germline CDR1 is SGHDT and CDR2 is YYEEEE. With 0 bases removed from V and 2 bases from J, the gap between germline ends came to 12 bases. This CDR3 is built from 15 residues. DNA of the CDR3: TGTGCCAGCAGCTTGGTGAGGGAACTTACCTACGAGCAGTACTTC. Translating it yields CASSLVRELTYEQYF.

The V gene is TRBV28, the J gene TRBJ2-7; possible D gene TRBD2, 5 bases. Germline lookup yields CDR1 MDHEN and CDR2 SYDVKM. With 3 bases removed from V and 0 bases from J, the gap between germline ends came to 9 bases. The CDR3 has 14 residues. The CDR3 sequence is CASSLRRASYEQYF. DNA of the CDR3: TGTGCCAGCAGTTTGAGGCGGGCCTCCTACGAGCAGTACTTC.

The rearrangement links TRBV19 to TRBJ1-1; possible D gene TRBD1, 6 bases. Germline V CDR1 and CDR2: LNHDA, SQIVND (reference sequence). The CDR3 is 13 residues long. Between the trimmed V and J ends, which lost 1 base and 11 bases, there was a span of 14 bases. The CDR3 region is CASSIVTGRFAFF. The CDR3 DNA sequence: TGTGCCAGTAGTATAGTCACAGGGCGCTTCGCTTTCTTT.

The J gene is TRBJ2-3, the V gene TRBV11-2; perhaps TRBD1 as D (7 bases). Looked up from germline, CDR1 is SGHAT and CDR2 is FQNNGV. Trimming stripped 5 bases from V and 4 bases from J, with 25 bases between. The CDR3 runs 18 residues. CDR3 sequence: CASSRGQGGTSGSDTQYF. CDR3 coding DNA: TGTGCCAGCAGCAGGGGACAAGGGGGCACAAGCGGGTCAGATACGCAGTATTTT.

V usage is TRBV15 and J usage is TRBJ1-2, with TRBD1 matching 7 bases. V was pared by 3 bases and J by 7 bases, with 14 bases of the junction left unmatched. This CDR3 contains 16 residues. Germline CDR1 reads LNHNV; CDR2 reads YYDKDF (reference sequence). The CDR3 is CATSRASFGTAAGYTF. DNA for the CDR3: TGTGCCACCAGCAGGGCCTCTTTTGGGACAGCTGCTGGCTACACCTTC.

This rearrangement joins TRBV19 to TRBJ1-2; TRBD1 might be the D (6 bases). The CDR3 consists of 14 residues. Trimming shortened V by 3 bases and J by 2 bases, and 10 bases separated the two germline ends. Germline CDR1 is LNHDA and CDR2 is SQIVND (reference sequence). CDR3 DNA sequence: TGTGCCAGTAGTATCAGGACAGCCAACTATGGCTACACCTTC. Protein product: CASSIRTANYGYTF.

In nucleotides, the CDR3 is TGTGCCATCAGTGAAGACAGGGTAAAAGAGCAGTACTTC. This translates into CAISEDRVKEQYF. V is TRBV10-3 and J is TRBJ2-7; 7 bases fit TRBD1. The CDR3 has 13 amino acids. CDR1 and CDR2 from the germline V gene are ENHRY and SYGVKD. Germline trimming cut 3 bases from V and 7 bases from J; bases unmatched to any gene: 6.

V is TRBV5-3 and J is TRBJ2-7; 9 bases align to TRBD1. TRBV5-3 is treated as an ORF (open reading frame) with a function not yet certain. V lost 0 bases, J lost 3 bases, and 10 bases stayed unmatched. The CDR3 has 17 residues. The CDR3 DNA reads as TGTGCCAGAAGCTTGGAGTTTAGGACAGGGGACCACTACGAGCAGTACTTC. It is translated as CARSLEFRTGDHYEQYF.

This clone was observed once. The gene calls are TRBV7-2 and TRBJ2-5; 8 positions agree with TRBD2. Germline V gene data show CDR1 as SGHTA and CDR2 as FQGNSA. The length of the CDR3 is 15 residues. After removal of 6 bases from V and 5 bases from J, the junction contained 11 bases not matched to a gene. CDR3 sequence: CASSFRRSGMETQYF. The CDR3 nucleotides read TGTGCCAGCAGTTTTAGACGTAGCGGGATGGAGACCCAGTACTTC.